Following are 27 T cell receptor beta chains from one sample sequenced in a study of cytomegalovirus exposure and HLA in healthy donors. PCR used 60 Vbeta primers and 13 Jbeta primers. TCRdb's table, derived via immunoSEQ multiplex PCR, lists solely in-frame clones and lacks some. This table has about 130,000 clones, 65% to 75% appearing once. Material: PBMCs. The receptors here all came from a man aged 40-50 years in good health and CMV-seropositive.

The J gene is TRBJ1-1, the V gene TRBV6-5, with a weak D call TRBD1 (5 bases). V lost 0 bases to trimming and J lost 3 bases, with 14 bases between them. The CDR3 spans 16 residues. CDR1 and CDR2 (germline): MNHEY, SVGAGI. The CDR3 DNA is TGTGCCAGCAGTTACTCTCTCTGGGGGGAGGACACTGAAGCTTTCTTT. Translated: CASSYSLWGEDTEAFF.

This chain connects TRBV7-2 to TRBJ1-5, with a weak D call TRBD1 (6 bases). Trimming pared 5 bases from V and 2 bases from J, leaving 10 bases between. There are 14 residues in the CDR3. Per the germline V gene, CDR1 is SGHTA and CDR2 is FQGNSA. The CDR3 sequence: CASSPNRGNQPQHF. The CDR3 DNA reads TGTGCCAGCAGCCCGAACAGGGGCAATCAGCCCCAGCATTTT.

This clone was detected a few times. The J gene is TRBJ2-5, the V gene TRBV14; 9 bases fit TRBD1. The assigned J gene may be wrong: the sequence end matches TRBJ2-7 better. The germline V gene has CDR1 SGHDN and CDR2 FVKESK. This CDR3 is built from 14 residues. The CDR3 here is CASSRQGGPYEQYF. The DNA for the CDR3 is TGTGCCAGCAGCCGACAGGGGGGACCCTACGAGCAGTACTTC.

J is TRBJ1-1 and V is TRBV9; a weak D match, TRBD1 (5 bases). Germline assignment: CDR1 SGDLS and CDR2 YYNGEE. The CDR3 has 13 amino acids. The ends were cut back, 4 bases at V and 1 base at J, with 8 bases in the middle. CDR3 sequence (DNA): TGTGCCAGCAGCATAACAGGGAACACTGAAGCTTTCTTT. Translating gives CASSITGNTEAFF.

The rearrangement joins TRBV28 to TRBJ2-1; weak D call: TRBD2 (5 bases). The CDR3 spans 12 residues. V shed 5 bases and J shed 8 bases, with 10 bases lying between them. Germline values: CDR1 MDHEN, CDR2 SYDVKM. CDR3: CASSQIGDEQFF. CDR3 coding DNA: TGTGCCAGCAGTCAGATCGGGGATGAGCAGTTCTTC. Supplemented by reference TRBV28 and TRBJ2-1, the full variable domain reads DVKVTQSSRYLVKRTGEKVFLECVQDMDHENMFWYRQDPGLGLRLIYFSYDVKMKEKGDIPEGYSVSREKKERFSLILESASTNQTSMYLCASSQIGDEQFFGPGTRLTVL.

V gene TRBV7-8 combines with J gene TRBJ1-6, with 9 bases matching TRBD1. The CDR3 is 15 amino acids. After removal of 0 bases from V and 8 bases from J, the junction contained 2 bases not matched to a gene. Germline V gives CDR1 SGHVS, CDR2 FQNEAQ. The CDR3 DNA reads as TGTGCCAGCAGCTTAGCCGGGGACAGGGATTCACCCCTCCACTTT. Residues: CASSLAGDRDSPLHF.

The rearrangement joins TRBV2 to TRBJ2-7; 7 bases are a match to TRBD2. CDR3 length: 13 amino acids. Germline V gene sequence: CDR1 SNHLY, CDR2 FYNNEI. Trimming at V came to 8 bases and at J to 3 bases, leaving 7 bases not matched to a gene. This CDR3 is CASRATSDYEQYF. The CDR3 nucleotides are TGTGCCAGCCGGGCAACTAGCGACTACGAGCAGTACTTC.

The chain employs TRBV7-8 and TRBJ1-2; TRBD1 matches 8 bases. CDR1 and CDR2 from the germline V gene are SGHVS and FQNEAQ. The CDR3 loop spans 16 amino acids. V lost 5 bases to trimming and J lost 3 bases; unmatched junction nucleotides: 11. The CDR3 DNA sequence: TGTGCCAGCAGCAAAGAGACAGGGGCGCCTGACTATGGCTACACCTTC. Amino acid sequence: CASSKETGAPDYGYTF. The variable domain in full, with the rest retrieved from reference TRBV7-8 and TRBJ1-2, is GAGVSQSPRYKVAKRGQDVALRCDPISGHVSLFWYQQALGQGPEFLTYFQNEAQLDKSGLPSDRFFAERPEGSVSTLKIQRTQQEDSAVYLCASSKETGAPDYGYTFGSGTRLTVV.

This clone was seen only a few times. This rearrangement joins TRBV6-4 to TRBJ1-4; D gene unclear. The CDR3 has 15 amino acids. Per germline, CDR1 MRHNA and CDR2 SNTAGT. The germline V and J ends were trimmed by 0 bases and 3 bases, with 8 bases remaining between them. The CDR3 loop is CASSDSAGANEKLFF. The CDR3 bases are TGTGCCAGCAGTGACTCGGCTGGAGCTAATGAAAAACTGTTTTTT.

The table lists this clone with a few counts. A read error may account for a junction end that differs from germline. The J gene is TRBJ2-7, the V gene TRBV6-5; the D gene is possibly TRBD1 (6 bases). Germline CDR1 and CDR2: MNHEY and SVGAGI. The CDR3 covers 12 residues. The CDR3 sequence is CAISVQGDEQYF. The CDR3 DNA follows: TGTGCCATCAGTGTACAGGGCGACGAGCAGTACTTC.

The rearrangement uses TRBV7-2 and TRBJ2-7; TRBD2 agrees at 13 bases. Germline CDR1 SGHTA, CDR2 FQGNSA. Trimming took 5 bases from V and 6 from J; bases not matched to a gene: 7. The CDR3 has 15 residues. This chain's CDR3 is CASSAGLAGAGEQYF. CDR3 bases: TGTGCCAGCAGCGCCGGACTAGCGGGGGCGGGCGAGCAGTACTTC.

V is TRBV10-2 and J is TRBJ1-1; no clear D. Germline CDR1 is WSHSY and CDR2 is SAAADI. V lost 3 bases and J 3 bases, leaving 11 bases between the germline ends. This CDR3 spans 14 amino acids. The CDR3 here is CASSDRLVDTEAFF. The CDR3, as DNA: TGCGCCAGCAGTGATAGATTAGTCGACACTGAAGCTTTCTTT.

The rearrangement uses TRBV19 and TRBJ2-1; TRBD1 matches 7 bases. This CDR3 comprises 15 residues. J gave up 2 bases and V 7 bases, and 8 bases lay outside the gene matches. Germline assignment: CDR1 LNHDA and CDR2 SQIVND (reference sequence). The CDR3 nucleotides read TGTGCCAGTACCCCGGACAGGAGTCCCTACAATGAGCAGTTCTTC. It yields the protein CASTPDRSPYNEQFF.

The chain joins TRBV28 to TRBJ1-1; D unclear. The germline CDR1 and CDR2 sequences are MDHEN and SYDVKM. The CDR3 extends over 15 amino acids. V was cut by 5 bases and J by 1 base, with 14 bases left in between. The CDR3: CASSAQRRPNTEAFF. The DNA of the CDR3 is TGTGCCAGCAGTGCCCAAAGGAGACCGAACACTGAAGCTTTCTTT.

Here the CDR3 DNA reads TGTGCCAGCCAGGAGTCGGACTCTTTTGGCTACACCTTC. It encodes CASQESDSFGYTF. This chain joins TRBV5-6 and TRBJ1-2; D is undetermined. This CDR3 has 13 amino acids. CDR1 SGHDT and CDR2 YYEEEE come from the germline V gene. Trimming removed 7 bases at V and 7 bases at J, with 17 bases between.

This sequence joins TRBV6-1 and TRBJ2-7; 8 bases map to TRBD1. The trim removed 9 bases at V and 1 base at J, leaving 8 bases unmatched. Germline V gives CDR1 MNHNS, CDR2 SASEGT. CDR3 length: 14 amino acids. The CDR3 reads CASAEDRVSYEQYF. The CDR3 nucleotides are TGTGCCAGTGCCGAGGACAGGGTGTCCTACGAGCAGTACTTC.

This clone was counted a few times. The chain joins TRBV11-1 to TRBJ1-1; 7 bases map to TRBD1. V was pared by 3 bases and J by 1 base, with 5 bases of the junction left unmatched. Germline CDR1 is SGHAT and CDR2 is FQDESV (reference sequence). The CDR3 runs 15 residues. DNA for the CDR3: TGTGCCAGCAGCTTGTCGGACAGGAAGAACACTGAAGCTTTCTTT. This encodes CASSLSDRKNTEAFF.

CDR3 residues: CSVEWLAEAFF. The CDR3 region has the DNA TGCAGCGTTGAGTGGTTAGCTGAAGCTTTCTTT. V usage is TRBV29-1 and J usage is TRBJ1-1; D not resolved. V was shortened by 3 bases and J by 6 bases, with 8 bases between the two germline ends. CDR3 size: 11 residues. Per germline, CDR1 SQVTM and CDR2 ANQGSEA.

This clone showed up just a few times. The chain is built from TRBV19 and TRBJ1-5, with D perhaps matching TRBD1 (6 bases). The germline CDR1 and CDR2 sequences are LNHDA and SQIVND (reference sequence). Trimming cost V 6 bases and J 2 bases, with 8 bases left between them. The CDR3 totals 13 residues. The CDR3 loop reads CASSDRRNQPQHF. CDR3 DNA: TGTGCCAGTAGCGACAGGCGCAATCAGCCCCAGCATTTT.

This clone appeared once. The chain couples TRBV5-1 to TRBJ2-4; 8 positions match TRBD2. Looked up from germline, CDR1 is SGHRS and CDR2 is YFSETQ. The CDR3 covers 21 residues. Trimming cost V 2 bases and J 0 bases; bases outside gene matches: 19. The CDR3 DNA reads TGCGCCAGCAGCTTAGGGACTAGTATATTGGCGTCGGACCTAGCCAAAAACATTCAGTACTTC. Encoded protein: CASSLGTSILASDLAKNIQYF.

The chain employs TRBV7-2 and TRBJ2-7; D gene uncertain. The germline V and J ends were trimmed by 2 bases and 3 bases, with 11 bases remaining between them. Germline V gene lookup returns CDR1 SGHTA and CDR2 FQGNSA. The CDR3 sequence is 14 residues long. CDR3 amino acids: CASSLSLADYEQYF. As DNA, the CDR3 is TGTGCCAGCAGCTTAAGTCTGGCGGACTACGAGCAGTACTTC.

The gene calls are TRBV2 and TRBJ1-2; TRBD1 matches at 8 bases. V lost 5 bases, J lost 7 bases, and 6 bases stayed unmatched. CDR3 length: 13 amino acids. In germline, CDR1 is SNHLY, CDR2 FYNNEI. The CDR3 loop reads CASSSTGAGGYTF. Here the CDR3 DNA reads TGTGCCAGCAGTTCGACAGGGGCGGGTGGCTACACCTTC.

This clone was observed once. The rearrangement joins TRBV21-1 to TRBJ1-5. TRBV21-1 is recorded as a pseudogene. The CDR3 loop spans 12 amino acids. DNA for the CDR3: TGTGCCAGCCCCGGGGGCAATCAGCCCCAGCATTTT. Translating it yields CASPGGNQPQHF.

This sequence joins TRBV11-3 and TRBJ1-6; 7 nucleotides match TRBD1. Germline V gives CDR1 SGHNT, CDR2 YENEEA. Trimming took 5 bases from V and 5 from J; bases not matched to a gene: 3. This CDR3 comprises 14 residues. This CDR3 reads CASSKGQNNSPLHF. The CDR3 region has the DNA TGTGCCAGCAGCAAGGGACAGAATAATTCACCCCTCCACTTT.

This sequence joins TRBV5-5 and TRBJ2-5; TRBD1 matches at 7 bases. V lost 3 bases, J lost 1 base, and 3 bases stayed unmatched. Germline loops: CDR1 SGHKS, CDR2 YYEKEE (reference sequence). The CDR3 spans 14 residues. CDR3 amino acids: CASSSGTVQETQYF. The CDR3 DNA reads TGTGCCAGCAGCTCAGGGACAGTCCAAGAGACCCAGTACTTC. The full variable domain, completed using reference TRBV5-5 and TRBJ2-5, is DAGVTQSPTHLIKTRGQQVTLRCSPISGHKSVSWYQQVLGQGPQFIFQYYEKEERGRGNFPDRFSARQFPNYSSELNVNALLLGDSALYLCASSSGTVQETQYFGPGTRLLVL.

The J gene is TRBJ1-1, the V gene TRBV19; possibly TRBD1 for D (6 bases). CDR1 and CDR2 from the germline V gene are LNHDA and SQIVND (reference sequence). Trimming cost V 5 bases and J 5 bases, with 15 bases left between them. The CDR3 sequence is 14 residues long. For the CDR3, the DNA is TGTGCCAGTAGTGCCCACAGGGAGCGAACTGAAGCTTTCTTT. Its protein is CASSAHRERTEAFF.

The V call is TRBV13, the J call TRBJ2-1; TRBD1 aligns across 10 bases. Germline lookup yields CDR1 PRHDT and CDR2 FYEKMQ (reference sequence). Unmatched junction bases numbered 2, after V lost 7 bases and J lost 2 bases. CDR3 size: 14 residues. CDR3: CASKGQGTYNEQFF. CDR3 sequence (DNA): TGTGCCAGCAAGGGACAGGGGACCTACAATGAGCAGTTCTTC.